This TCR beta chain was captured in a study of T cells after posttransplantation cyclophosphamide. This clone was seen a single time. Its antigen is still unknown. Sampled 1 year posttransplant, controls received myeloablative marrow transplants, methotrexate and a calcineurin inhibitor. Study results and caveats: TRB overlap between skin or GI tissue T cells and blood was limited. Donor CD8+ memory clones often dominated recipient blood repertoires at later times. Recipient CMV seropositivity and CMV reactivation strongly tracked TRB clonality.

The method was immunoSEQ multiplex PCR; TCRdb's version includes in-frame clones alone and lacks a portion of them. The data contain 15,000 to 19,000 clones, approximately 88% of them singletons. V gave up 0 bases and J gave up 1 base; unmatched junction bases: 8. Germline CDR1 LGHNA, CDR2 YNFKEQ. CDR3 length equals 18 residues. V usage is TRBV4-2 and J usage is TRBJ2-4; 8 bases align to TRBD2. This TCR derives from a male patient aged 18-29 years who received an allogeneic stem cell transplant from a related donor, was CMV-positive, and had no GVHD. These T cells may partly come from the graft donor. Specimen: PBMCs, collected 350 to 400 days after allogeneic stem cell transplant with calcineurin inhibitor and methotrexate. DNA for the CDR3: TGTGCCAGCAGCCAAGATAGGGAGGGACTAGGGGCCAAAAACATTCAGTACTTC. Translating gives CASSQDREGLGAKNIQYF.